This TCR beta chain emerged from a study of low-dose radiotherapy and immunotherapy resistance in tumors (dated by TCRdb to between 2020 and 2023). Broadly, across the study: In Cohort 1, 0.5 Gy per fraction was delivered every 2 weeks, and a total PTV dose of 6.5 Gy was prescribed. Patients took aspirin 300 mg orally once daily for four cycles, starting on cycle 1 day 1. Trial participants were not randomized into treatment groups. Intravenous cyclophosphamide at 200 mg/m2 was administered every two weeks, one day ahead of each radiation and immunotherapy administration. Nivolumab was administered intravenously as a 240 mg flat dose every two weeks, and ipilimumab was administered intravenously at 1 mg/kg every six weeks. For Cohort 2, the dose was 1 Gy per fraction given every two weeks, adding up to 13 Gy in total across 26 weeks. Eight patients were included in the translational analysis, namely three from the first dose cohort plus the first five from the second dose cohort.

As to this clonotype: Its recognized antigen is unknown. Base qualities are not at hand, and no much larger clone is one base apart.

The instrument was an Illumina HiSeq 2500. First-strand cDNA was synthesized with Superscript III and a set of TRAV- and TRBV-specific primers, covering both TCRalpha and TCRbeta chains. TCRs were amplified with Phusion for 20 to 25 PCR cycles using a constant-region primer together with the adapter attached to the V primers. Amplification of the isolated mRNA was done with the MessageAmp II aRNA Amplification Kit, which involved a roughly 16-hour in vitro transcription at 37 degrees C. The Dynabeads mRNA DIRECT Purification Kit was used to isolate mRNA for TCR sequencing. Indexed Illumina adapters were added in a second Phusion PCR of roughly 25 cycles, after which AMPure XP beads were used to purify the products. The paper's processing steps were these. Custom Perl scripts pooled TCR sequences encoding the same protein, removed out-of-frame sequences and computed each clonotype's abundance. TCR sequences supported by only a single read were excluded from analysis. The metrics used to describe the repertoires included Shannon entropy, Gini index, clonality, richness, and the frequency of TCRs shared between repertoires. TCRdb reworked the public reads: Q25 trimming with fastp, MiXCR clone assembly, productive beta chains retained. Identical CDR3 proteins give one entry, which carries the most common genes and DNA. In this record, the V and J calls reflect TCRdb's handling and not the investigators' own analysis. The table for this sample lists about 91,000 distinct CDR3 sequences; 20% to 25% of them were counted only once. The ten largest clones capture around 13% of the sample.

Taken with the paper, the label for time point translates to: after trial treatment. The label giving this sample's treatment or condition can be read as: LDRT plus nivolumab, ipilimumab, low-dose cyclophosphamide and aspirin (RACIN trial). The donors took part in RACIN, a single-arm, phase I, dose-escalation trial that combined nivolumab, ipilimumab, aspirin, low-dose cyclophosphamide and low-dose radiotherapy. Patients were eligible if they had advanced solid tumors that were TIL-negative. Sequenced material: PBMCs, taken after low-dose radiotherapy plus immunotherapy. This clonotype was sampled from a female donor with ovarian cancer.

The sequenced DNA: TGCGCCAGCAGCCACTTAAGAAGGGCTAGCGGGAGAGGCATGGAAGGGGACAATGAGCAGTTCTTC. This yields the protein CASSHLRRASGRGMEGDNEQFF. This chain joins TRBV4-3 to TRBJ2-1; 10 central bases correspond to TRBD2. Looking up the germline V gene yields CDR1 LGHNA and CDR2 YSLEER. The CDR3 runs 22 amino acids, cysteine and phenylalanine included. Solely the CDR3 DNA is kept, with 66 bases framed from the first base. After removal of 3 bases from V and 5 bases from J, the junction retains 25 bases not matched to a gene.